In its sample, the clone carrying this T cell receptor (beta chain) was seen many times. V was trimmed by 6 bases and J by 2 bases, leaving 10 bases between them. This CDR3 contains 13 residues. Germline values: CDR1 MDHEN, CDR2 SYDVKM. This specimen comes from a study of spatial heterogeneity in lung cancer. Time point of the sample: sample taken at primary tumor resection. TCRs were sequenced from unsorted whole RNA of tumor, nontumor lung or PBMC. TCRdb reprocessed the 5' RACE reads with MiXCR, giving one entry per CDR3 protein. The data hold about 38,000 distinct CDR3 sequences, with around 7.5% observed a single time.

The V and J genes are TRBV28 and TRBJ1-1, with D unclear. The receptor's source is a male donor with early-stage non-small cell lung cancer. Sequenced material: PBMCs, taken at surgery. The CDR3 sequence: CASSIRTNTEAFF. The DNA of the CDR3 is TGTGCCAGCAGCATCAGAACTAACACTGAAGCTTTCTTT.